One sample yielded the 20 T cell receptor beta chains listed below, sequenced in a study of T cells after yellow fever vaccination. MiXCR, applied by TCRdb to the 5' RACE reads, yields one record per CDR3 protein. Counted here are about 130,000 distinct CDR3 sequences, over 8% occurring once; the ten biggest clones make up about 40%. The specimen was CD8+ T cells sorted from PBMCs, collected on the day of the yellow fever booster vaccination. These TCRs come from a man aged 18 to 29 who received the YFV17D yellow fever vaccine.

V gene TRBV4-1 combines with J gene TRBJ1-1; D perhaps matches TRBD1 (5 bases). The germline gives CDR1 MGHRA, CDR2 YSYEKL. V lost 1 base, J lost 4 bases, and 16 bases lay in between. The CDR3 runs 16 residues. The CDR3 loop is CASSQVRGSGSTEAFF. The CDR3 region has the DNA TGCGCCAGCAGCCAAGTAAGGGGCTCAGGGTCCACTGAAGCTTTCTTT.

This chain uses TRBV23-1 with TRBJ2-3; 10 bases agree with TRBD2. TRBV23-1 is noted as an ORF with a role that remains uncertain. J lost 1 base, V lost 0 bases, and 1 base had no gene match. This CDR3 is built from 16 residues. CDR3 protein: CASSQSLAGGTDTQYF. CDR3 nucleotides: TGCGCCAGCAGTCAATCCCTAGCGGGGGGCACAGATACGCAGTATTTT.

The chain couples TRBV6-6 to TRBJ1-2; unclear D gene. This CDR3 region has 14 residues. Germline V gene sequence: CDR1 MNHNY, CDR2 SVGAGI (reference sequence). Trimming stripped 7 bases from V and 5 bases from J, with 17 bases between. The CDR3 loop is CASTPLARAYGYTF. The CDR3 DNA follows: TGTGCCAGCACTCCCCTGGCACGGGCGTATGGCTACACCTTC.

This clonotype was seen a few times. The J gene is TRBJ1-5, the V gene TRBV4-1; no clear D gene. The V end lost 0 bases, the J end lost 3 bases, and 9 bases lay between the germline ends. Germline-derived CDR1 and CDR2 are MGHRA and YSYEKL. The CDR3 contains 15 residues. CDR3 nucleotide sequence: TGCGCCAGCAGCCAAGAGCCAGGTCCCAATCAGCCCCAGCATTTT. This sequence encodes CASSQEPGPNQPQHF.

V and J are TRBV10-3 and TRBJ2-7; TRBD2 matches at 8 bases. Losses at the gene ends were 8 bases for V and 4 bases for J; bases not matched to a gene: 10. In germline, CDR1 is ENHRY, CDR2 SYGVKD. The CDR3 runs 14 residues. CDR3 nucleotide sequence: TGTGCCATCTCCAGCGGGGGTATAACTTACGAGCAGTACTTC. As protein: CAISSGGITYEQYF.

This clonotype was seen only a few times. The chain links TRBV15 to TRBJ1-2; D remains ambiguous. The CDR3 is 18 amino acids. Germline V gene sequence: CDR1 LNHNV, CDR2 YYDKDF (reference sequence). The V and J ends lost 8 bases and 4 bases respectively, with 29 bases between them. DNA for the CDR3: TGTGCCACCCGAACCACTCGGGCAGGCCAGCGGCCGGGCTATGGCTACACCTTC. Amino acid sequence: CATRTTRAGQRPGYGYTF.

This clonotype has a count of ten or more. The V and J genes are TRBV5-1 and TRBJ2-3; the D gene could be TRBD1 or TRBD2 (6 bases each). The CDR3 loop spans 15 amino acids. The V end was cut by 4 bases, the J end by 0 bases, with 12 bases between. The germline V gene has CDR1 SGHRS and CDR2 YFSETQ. CDR3 protein: CASSGGPSSTDTQYF. DNA for the CDR3: TGCGCCAGCAGCGGGGGGCCTTCTAGCACAGATACGCAGTATTTT.

In its sample, this clonotype was seen many times. The rearrangement uses TRBV10-3 and TRBJ2-3; 9 nucleotides line up with TRBD2. V was clipped by 0 bases and J by 2 bases; unmatched bases: 3. Germline V gene data show CDR1 as ENHRY and CDR2 as SYGVKD. CDR3 length equals 16 residues. The CDR3 DNA sequence: TGTGCCATCAGTGAGTCCCTAGCGGGGATCACAGATACGCAGTATTTT. This translates into CAISESLAGITDTQYF.

This clonotype turned up a few times. This chain uses TRBV20-1 with TRBJ2-2; D may be TRBD1 or TRBD2 (6 bases each). CDR1 is DFQATT, CDR2 SNEGSKA, per germline (reference sequence). This CDR3 has 14 amino acids. V shed 1 base and J shed 9 bases, with 15 bases lying between them. The CDR3: CSARAPNGGWELFF. As DNA, the CDR3 is TGCAGTGCTAGAGCTCCCAACGGGGGCTGGGAGCTGTTTTTT.

This clonotype appeared a few times. V is TRBV5-1 and J is TRBJ2-5, with D hard to call. Looked up from germline, CDR1 is SGHRS and CDR2 is YFSETQ. V lost 4 bases to trimming and J lost 1 base, with 14 bases between them. This CDR3 is built from 15 residues. Here the CDR3 reads CASSDGVKTQETQYF. In DNA form, the CDR3 reads TGCGCCAGCAGCGATGGGGTGAAAACCCAAGAGACCCAGTACTTC. Full variable domain (missing parts from reference TRBV5-1 and TRBJ2-5): KAGVTQTPRYLIKTRGQQVTLSCSPISGHRSVSWYQQTPGQGLQFLFEYFSETQRNKGNFPGRFSGRQFSNSRSEMNVSTLELGDSALYLCASSDGVKTQETQYFGPGTRLLVL.

The chain links TRBV6-6 to TRBJ2-3; perhaps TRBD2 as D (6 bases). The V gene's germline CDR1 is MNHNY and CDR2 SVGAGI (reference sequence). The CDR3 length is 15 residues. V dropped 7 bases and J dropped 0 bases, with 14 bases sitting between them. For the CDR3, the DNA is TGTGCCAGCATTCAACGGGGGACCAGCACAGATACGCAGTATTTT. It translates to CASIQRGTSTDTQYF.

This clonotype was detected only a few times. The genes are TRBV20-1 and TRBJ2-7; D gene uncertain. CDR1 DFQATT and CDR2 SNEGSKA come from the germline V gene (reference sequence). V was pared by 5 bases and J by 2 bases, with 16 bases between. The CDR3 loop spans 14 amino acids. The CDR3 coding sequence is TGCAGTGCTCCTGCGGTGGATCGGCCCTACGAGCAGTACGTC. Translating gives CSAPAVDRPYEQYV.

This clonotype has only a few counts. V is TRBV7-9 and J is TRBJ2-1, with D possibly matching TRBD2 (6 bases). Germline CDR1 is SEHNR and CDR2 is FQNEAQ (reference sequence). V was pared by 1 base and J by 5 bases, with 9 bases between. The CDR3 runs 14 residues. As DNA, the CDR3 is TGTGCCAGCAGCTTAGGTCCGGGGGACAATGAGCAGTTCTTC. Its translation: CASSLGPGDNEQFF.

This clonotype has a count of ten or more. The chain recombines TRBV4-3 with TRBJ2-2; possibly TRBD1 or TRBD2 for D (5 bases each). Per germline, CDR1 LGHNA and CDR2 YSLEER. The CDR3 loop spans 14 amino acids. V gave up 4 bases and J gave up 4 bases, with 10 bases separating them. The CDR3 DNA is TGCGCCAGCAGCCGGGGGTGGAGCACCGGGGAGCTGTTTTTT. Amino acids: CASSRGWSTGELFF.

This clonotype was seen at least ten times. The chain recombines TRBV6-5 with TRBJ1-1; D gene ambiguous. V was trimmed by 0 bases and J by 0 bases, leaving 2 bases between them. The CDR3 totals 13 residues. Germline values: CDR1 MNHEY, CDR2 SVGAGI. The CDR3 is CASSYSLNTEAFF. DNA of the CDR3: TGTGCCAGCAGTTACTCCTTGAACACTGAAGCTTTCTTT.

The chain carries TRBV4-3 and TRBJ2-6, with D perhaps TRBD1 (5 bases). The CDR3 covers 16 residues. V was shortened by 3 bases and J by 0 bases, with 9 bases between the two germline ends. Germline V CDR1 and CDR2: LGHNA, YSLEER. The CDR3 loop is CASSHTTGSGANVLTF. In nucleotides, the CDR3 is TGCGCCAGCAGCCATACTACAGGCTCTGGGGCCAACGTCCTGACTTTC.

This clonotype showed up just once. The J gene is TRBJ2-1, the V gene TRBV7-9; no clear D. Germline V gene data show CDR1 as SEHNR and CDR2 as FQNEAQ (reference sequence). Deletions cut 6 bases from V and 9 bases from J, with 12 bases between. The CDR3 length is 12 residues. The CDR3 spells CASSIAVGEQFF. CDR3 DNA: TGTGCCAGCAGTATCGCAGTCGGTGAGCAGTTCTTC.

This clonotype was picked up a small number of times. This chain connects TRBV19 to TRBJ2-7; no clear D gene. The ends were cut back, 5 bases at V and 1 base at J, with 15 bases in the middle. The CDR3 covers 15 residues. CDR1 and CDR2 (germline): LNHDA, SQIVND (reference sequence). The CDR3 bases are TGTGCCAGTAGTCCCCACCGCGTAGAGTCCTACGAGCAGTACTTC. Its translation is CASSPHRVESYEQYF.

The rearrangement uses TRBV27 and TRBJ1-6; 7 bases map to TRBD1. The CDR3 has 16 residues. V was pared by 4 bases and J by 7 bases, with 10 bases of the junction left unmatched. Germline assignment: CDR1 MNHEY and CDR2 SMNVEV (reference sequence). The CDR3 spells CASSSPNYRGNSPLHF. CDR3 bases: TGTGCCAGCAGTTCCCCTAATTACAGGGGCAATTCACCCCTCCACTTT.

CDR3 amino acids: CASREGQQETQYF. Written as DNA, the CDR3 is TGCGCCAGCAGAGAGGGACAGCAAGAGACCCAGTACTTC. The chain links TRBV5-1 to TRBJ2-5; 7 nucleotides line up with TRBD1. Germline assignment: CDR1 SGHRS and CDR2 YFSETQ. The V segment lost 5 bases and the J segment 2 bases; nucleotides outside the gene matches: 3. The CDR3 runs 13 residues. The full variable domain, in which reference TRBV5-1 and TRBJ2-5 provide the parts outside the CDR3, is KAGVTQTPRYLIKTRGQQVTLSCSPISGHRSVSWYQQTPGQGLQFLFEYFSETQRNKGNFPGRFSGRQFSNSRSEMNVSTLELGDSALYLCASREGQQETQYFGPGTRLLVL.